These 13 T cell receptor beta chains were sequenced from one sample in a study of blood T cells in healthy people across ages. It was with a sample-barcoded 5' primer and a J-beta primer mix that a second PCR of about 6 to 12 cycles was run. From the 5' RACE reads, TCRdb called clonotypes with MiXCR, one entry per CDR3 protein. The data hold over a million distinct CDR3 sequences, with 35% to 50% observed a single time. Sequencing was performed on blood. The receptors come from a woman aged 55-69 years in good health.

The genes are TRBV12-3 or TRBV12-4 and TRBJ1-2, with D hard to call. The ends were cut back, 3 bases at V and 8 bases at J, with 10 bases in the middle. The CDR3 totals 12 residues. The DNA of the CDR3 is TGTGCCAGCAGTTTCGAATCTCTAGGCTACACCTTC. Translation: CASSFESLGYTF.

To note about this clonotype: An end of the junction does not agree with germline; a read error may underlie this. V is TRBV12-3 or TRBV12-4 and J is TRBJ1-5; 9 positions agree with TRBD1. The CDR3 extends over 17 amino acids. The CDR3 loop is CAGSLFGGDRVDQPQHF. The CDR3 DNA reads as TGTGCCGGCAGTTTGTTTGGAGGGGACAGGGTCGACCAGCCCCAGCATTTT.

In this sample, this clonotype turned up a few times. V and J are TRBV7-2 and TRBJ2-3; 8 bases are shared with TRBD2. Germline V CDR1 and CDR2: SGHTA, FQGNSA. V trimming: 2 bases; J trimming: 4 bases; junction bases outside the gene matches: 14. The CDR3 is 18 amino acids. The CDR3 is CASSLNPRDAGGPDTQYF. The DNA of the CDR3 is TGTGCCAGCAGCTTAAACCCCCGGGACGCGGGGGGCCCAGATACGCAGTATTTT. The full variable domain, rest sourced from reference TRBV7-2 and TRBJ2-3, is GAGVSQSPSNKVTEKGKDVELRCDPISGHTALYWYRQSLGQGLEFLIYFQGNSAPDKSGLPSDRFSAERTGGSVSTLTIQRTQQEDSAVYLCASSLNPRDAGGPDTQYFGPGTRLTVL.

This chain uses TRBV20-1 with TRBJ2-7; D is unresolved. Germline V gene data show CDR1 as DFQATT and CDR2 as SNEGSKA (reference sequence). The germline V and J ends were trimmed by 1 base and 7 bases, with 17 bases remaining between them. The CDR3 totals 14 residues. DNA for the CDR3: TGCAGTGCTAGAGGGTTCTACCGAGACAATGAGCAGTACTTC. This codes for CSARGFYRDNEQYF.

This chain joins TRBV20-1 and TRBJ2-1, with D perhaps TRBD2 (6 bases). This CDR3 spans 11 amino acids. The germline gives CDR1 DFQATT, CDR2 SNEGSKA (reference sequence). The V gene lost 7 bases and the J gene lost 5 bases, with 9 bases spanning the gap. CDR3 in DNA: TGCAGTGGTGGGGGGAACAATGAGCAGTTCTTC. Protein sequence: CSGGGNNEQFF.

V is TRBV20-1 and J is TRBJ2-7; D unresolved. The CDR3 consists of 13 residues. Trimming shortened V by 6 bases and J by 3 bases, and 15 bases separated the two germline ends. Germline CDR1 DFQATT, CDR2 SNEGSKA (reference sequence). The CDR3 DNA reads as TGCAGTGCCCAGAGTACCGTTGTCTACGAGCAGTACTTC. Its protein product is CSAQSTVVYEQYF.

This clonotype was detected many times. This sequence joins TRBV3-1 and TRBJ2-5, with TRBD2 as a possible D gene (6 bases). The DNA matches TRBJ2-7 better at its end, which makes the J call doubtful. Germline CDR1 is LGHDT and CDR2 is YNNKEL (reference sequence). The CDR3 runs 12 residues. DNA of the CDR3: TGTGCCAGCAGCTATCGGCGGGGCGAGCAGTACTTC. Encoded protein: CASSYRRGEQYF.

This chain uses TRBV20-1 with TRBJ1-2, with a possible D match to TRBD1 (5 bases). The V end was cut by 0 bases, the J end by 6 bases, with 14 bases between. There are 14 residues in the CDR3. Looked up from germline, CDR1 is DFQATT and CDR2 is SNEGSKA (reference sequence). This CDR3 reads CSARDPLGGHGYTF. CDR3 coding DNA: TGCAGTGCTAGAGATCCCCTCGGGGGTCATGGCTACACCTTC.

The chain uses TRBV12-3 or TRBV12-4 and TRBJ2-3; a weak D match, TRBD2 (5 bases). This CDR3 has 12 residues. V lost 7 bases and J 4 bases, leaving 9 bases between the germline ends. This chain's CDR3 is CASNWTPDTQYF. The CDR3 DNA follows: TGTGCCAGCAACTGGACTCCAGATACGCAGTATTTT.

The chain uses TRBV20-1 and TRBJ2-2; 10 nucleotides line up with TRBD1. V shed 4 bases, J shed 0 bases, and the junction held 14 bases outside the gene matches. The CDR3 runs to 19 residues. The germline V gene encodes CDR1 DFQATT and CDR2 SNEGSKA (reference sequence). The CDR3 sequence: CSAKGTGEKRSANTGELFF. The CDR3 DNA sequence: TGCAGTGCTAAGGGGACAGGGGAAAAGCGGTCAGCGAACACCGGGGAGCTGTTTTTT.

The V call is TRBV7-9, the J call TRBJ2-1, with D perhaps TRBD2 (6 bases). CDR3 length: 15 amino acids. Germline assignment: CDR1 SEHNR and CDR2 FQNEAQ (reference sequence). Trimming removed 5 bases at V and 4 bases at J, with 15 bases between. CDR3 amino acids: CASSTTGVRYNEQFF. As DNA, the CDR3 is TGTGCCAGCAGCACTACGGGAGTGAGGTACAATGAGCAGTTCTTC.

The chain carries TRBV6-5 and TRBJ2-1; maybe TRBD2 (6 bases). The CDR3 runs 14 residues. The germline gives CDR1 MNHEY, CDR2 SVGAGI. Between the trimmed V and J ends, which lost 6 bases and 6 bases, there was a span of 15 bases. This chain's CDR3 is CASRRIGSVNEQFF. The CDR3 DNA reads TGTGCCAGCAGACGGATCGGGAGTGTCAATGAGCAGTTCTTC.

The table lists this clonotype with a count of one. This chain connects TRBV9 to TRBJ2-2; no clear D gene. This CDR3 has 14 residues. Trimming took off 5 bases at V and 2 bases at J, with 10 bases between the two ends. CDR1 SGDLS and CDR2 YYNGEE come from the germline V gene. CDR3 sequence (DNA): TGTGCCAGCAGGATGACTGGTAACACCGGGGAGCTGTTTTTT. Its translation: CASRMTGNTGELFF.